A selection of T cell receptor beta chains follows, all from one sample in a study of T cells after yellow fever vaccination. TCRdb analysed the 5' RACE reads with MiXCR anew, one entry per CDR3 protein. The sample has some 120,000 distinct CDR3 sequences; roughly 15% are singletons. The source material was CD8+ T cells sorted from PBMCs, sampled 5 days after the yellow fever booster vaccination. These receptors were obtained from a man aged 18 to 29 who received the YFV17D yellow fever vaccine. Both conserved end residues are part of each CDR3. A D gene is named only where the DNA matches it firmly. For some rows the clone size is stated as once, few or many, or as a class when expanded; others skip it.

v_call	clone_size	d_call	j_call	cdr3_aa	cdr3_nt
TRBV5-4	few	.	TRBJ1-1	CASSPIQGGTEAFF	TGTGCCAGCAGCCCAATACAGGGTGGCACTGAAGCTTTCTTT
TRBV29-1	many	.	TRBJ1-1	CSVEWGTTEAFF	TGCAGCGTTGAGTGGGGGACCACTGAAGCTTTCTTT
TRBV4-3	.	.	TRBJ2-5	CASSQQQGFQETQYF	TGCGCCAGCAGCCAACAGCAGGGTTTCCAAGAGACCCAGTACTTC
TRBV6-5	.	.	TRBJ1-5	CASSYSGGDQPQHF	TGTGCCAGCAGTTACTCGGGGGGGGATCAGCCCCAGCATTTT
TRBV7-9	.	.	TRBJ2-1	CASSLGYGSSYNEQFF	TGTGCCAGCAGCTTAGGGTACGGCAGCTCCTACAATGAGCAGTTCTTC
TRBV20-1	many	.	TRBJ2-1	CSARDLSSWGNEQFF	TGCAGTGCTAGAGATCTGTCTAGCTGGGGCAATGAGCAGTTCTTC
TRBV4-1	few	TRBD2	TRBJ2-3	CASSHRSGAFMNTQYF	TGCGCCAGCAGCCATCGTAGCGGGGCATTCATGAATACGCAGTATTTT
TRBV4-2	.	TRBD1	TRBJ1-2	CASSQEGDRVHGYTF	TGTGCCAGCAGCCAAGAAGGGGACAGGGTGCATGGCTACACCTTC
TRBV3-1	.	TRBD1	TRBJ2-2	CASSQTWTGAGTGELFF	TGTGCCAGCAGCCAAACATGGACAGGGGCGGGGACCGGGGAGCTGTTTTTT
TRBV4-1	.	.	TRBJ1-2	CASKGIANYGYTF	TGCGCCAGCAAGGGGATAGCTAACTATGGCTACACCTTC
TRBV6-2/TRBV6-3	.	.	TRBJ2-3	CASSSVAELQDTQYF	TGTGCCAGCTCTTCCGTTGCAGAGCTGCAAGATACGCAGTATTTT
TRBV7-6	many	.	TRBJ2-7	CASSLGYRAPYEQYF	TGTGCCAGCAGCTTAGGATACAGGGCCCCCTACGAGCAGTACTTC
TRBV6-2/TRBV6-3	.	.	TRBJ2-5	CASRLQGYIETQYF	TGTGCCAGCAGACTACAGGGCTATATCGAGACCCAGTACTTC
TRBV6-6	few	.	TRBJ2-5	CASRFRETQYF	TGTGCCAGCCGCTTTCGGGAGACCCAGTACTTC
TRBV2	.	.	TRBJ2-1	CASSEDMSSYNEQFF	TGTGCCAGCAGTGAAGACATGAGCTCCTACAATGAGCAGTTCTTC
TRBV29-1	few	.	TRBJ2-3	CSVDGWRGLETSTDTQYF	TGCAGCGTTGATGGTTGGCGGGGCCTGGAAACTTCCACAGATACGCAGTATTTT
TRBV4-1	.	.	TRBJ2-5	CASSQVSGGAGETQYF	TGCGCCAGCAGCCAAGTGTCTGGGGGGGCAGGGGAGACCCAGTACTTC
TRBV7-8	many	TRBD1	TRBJ1-5	CASSPGTGANQPQHF	TGTGCCAGCAGCCCAGGGACAGGGGCCAATCAGCCCCAGCATTTT
TRBV5-5	few	TRBD1	TRBJ1-1	CASTVDRVGTEAFF	TGTGCCAGCACCGTGGACAGGGTAGGGACTGAAGCTTTCTTT
TRBV9	few	TRBD1	TRBJ1-5	CASSVGAGGTERPQHF	TGTGCCAGCAGCGTAGGGGCAGGGGGGACCGAAAGGCCCCAGCATTTT
TRBV27	many	TRBD1	TRBJ2-7	CASSYGTGGYEQYF	TGTGCCAGCAGTTACGGGACAGGGGGCTACGAGCAGTACTTC
TRBV6-5	many	.	TRBJ2-1	CASSYGGNEQFF	TGTGCCAGCAGTTACGGGGGGAATGAGCAGTTCTTC
TRBV6-2/TRBV6-3	few	TRBD2	TRBJ2-1	CASGGGAYNEQFF	TGTGCCAGCGGCGGGGGGGCCTACAATGAGCAGTTCTTC
TRBV10-3	.	.	TRBJ2-2	CAISDFQVGAGELFF	TGTGCCATCAGTGACTTCCAGGTCGGGGCCGGGGAGCTGTTTTTT
TRBV6-2/TRBV6-3	few	.	TRBJ2-2	CATRTSNTGELFF	TGTGCCACCAGGACCTCGAACACCGGGGAGCTGTTTTTT
TRBV5-1	few	TRBD2	TRBJ2-3	CASSSTSGGTDTQYF	TGCGCCAGCTCCTCAACTAGCGGAGGCACAGATACGCAGTATTTT